This passage covers 13 T cell receptor beta chains from one sample sequenced in a study of OX40 agonist ivuxolimab in advanced cancers. Sequencing was performed with immunoSEQ multiplex PCR; in TCRdb, only in-frame clones are kept and a portion is missing. Of tens of thousands of clones in the sample, around 87% were seen once. The sample was CD4+ or CD8+ T cells sorted from blood, taken in a trial of the OX40 agonist ivuxolimab. Receptors were obtained from an adult with an advanced solid tumor such as melanoma, head and neck, liver or kidney cancer.

In its sample, this clone was seen many times. This sequence joins TRBV2 and TRBJ2-1, with 10 bases fitting TRBD2. V trimming: 7 bases; J trimming: 3 bases; junction bases outside the gene matches: 6. CDR3 length: 15 residues. The germline gives CDR1 SNHLY, CDR2 FYNNEI. CDR3 nucleotides: TGTGCCAGCACTGCCGGGACTAGCGACTACAATGAGCAGTTCTTC. It encodes CASTAGTSDYNEQFF.

The chain combines TRBV2 with TRBJ1-5; tentatively, D is TRBD1 (6 bases). The CDR3 loop spans 15 amino acids. Germline CDR1 is SNHLY and CDR2 is FYNNEI. Trimming shortened V by 2 bases and J by 0 bases, and 8 bases separated the two germline ends. The CDR3 spells CASSENRVSNQPQHF. The CDR3 DNA follows: TGTGCCAGCAGTGAAAACAGGGTTAGCAATCAGCCCCAGCATTTT.

This chain uses TRBV19 with TRBJ2-1; maybe TRBD2 (6 bases). The germline V gene encodes CDR1 LNHDA and CDR2 SQIVND (reference sequence). Trimming left V 1 base short and J 0 bases short, with 16 bases between. The CDR3 is 18 amino acids. CDR3 region: CASSIVRTRDHSYNEQFF. The CDR3 DNA is TGTGCCAGTAGTATAGTAAGGACGCGGGACCACTCCTACAATGAGCAGTTCTTC.

The chain combines TRBV10-3 with TRBJ2-5; TRBD2 agrees at 10 bases. CDR3 length: 16 amino acids. Unmatched junction bases numbered 6, after V lost 0 bases and J lost 5 bases. Germline V gene data show CDR1 as ENHRY and CDR2 as SYGVKD. The CDR3 DNA sequence: TGTGCCATCAGTGAGTCGCCTAGCGGGAGCGGGGAGACCCAGTACTTC. Translation gives CAISESPSGSGETQYF.

The V call is TRBV5-4, the J call TRBJ2-1, with 10 bases aligning to TRBD2. The CDR3 is made up of 15 amino acids. V shed 4 bases and J 5 bases; nucleotides not matched to a gene: 6. Per the germline V gene, CDR1 is SGHNT and CDR2 is YYREEE (reference sequence). The CDR3 loop reads CASSLRTSGDNEQFF. CDR3 coding DNA: TGTGCCAGCAGCCTTAGGACTAGCGGCGACAATGAGCAGTTCTTC.

This CDR3 reads CASSSSSAPREEQYF. In nucleotides, the CDR3 is TGTGCCAGCAGCTCCTCTAGCGCCCCCAGGGAGGAGCAGTACTTC. The chain employs TRBV5-4 and TRBJ2-7, with D perhaps TRBD2 (6 bases). Between the trimmed V and J ends, which lost 3 bases and 7 bases, there was a span of 20 bases. The CDR3 is 15 amino acids. Germline assignment: CDR1 SGHNT and CDR2 YYREEE (reference sequence).

This clone was recorded once. The chain combines TRBV29-1 with TRBJ1-4, with 8 bases fitting TRBD1. The length of the CDR3 is 16 residues. CDR1 is SQVTM and CDR2 is ANQGSEA in the germline V gene. The junction had 15 bases not matched to a gene; V was cut back by 8 bases and J by 4 bases. The CDR3 DNA sequence: TGCAGCTTCACTCGAGGCAGGGGGCGCGGTAATGAAAAACTGTTTTTT. This sequence encodes CSFTRGRGRGNEKLFF. Filled out from reference TRBV29-1 and TRBJ1-4, the complete variable domain reads SAVISQKPSRDICQRGTSLTIQCQVDSQVTMMFWYRQQPGQSLTLIATANQGSEATYESGFVIDKFPISRPNLTFSTLTVSNMSPEDSSIYLCSFTRGRGRGNEKLFFGSGTQLSVL.

This chain links TRBV11-2 with TRBJ2-2; tentatively, D is TRBD1 (6 bases). V lost 5 bases and J 1 base, leaving 14 bases between the germline ends. Per the germline V gene, CDR1 is SGHAT and CDR2 is FQNNGV. The CDR3 totals 16 residues. The CDR3 spells CASSPERRGNTGELFF. DNA for the CDR3: TGTGCCAGCAGCCCGGAGCGCAGGGGGAACACCGGGGAGCTGTTTTTT.

V usage is TRBV19 and J usage is TRBJ2-1; D perhaps matches TRBD1 (5 bases). The germline gives CDR1 LNHDA, CDR2 SQIVND (reference sequence). The CDR3 contains 17 residues. Trimming shortened V by 6 bases and J by 0 bases, and 18 bases separated the two germline ends. The CDR3 region is CASSPNTGRSSYNEQFF. As DNA, the CDR3 is TGTGCCAGTAGCCCTAACACAGGAAGGAGCTCCTACAATGAGCAGTTCTTC.

This clone was seen just once. This sequence joins TRBV5-1 and TRBJ2-3; 9 bases align to TRBD2. The CDR3 spans 17 residues. Germline V gene lookup returns CDR1 SGHRS and CDR2 YFSETQ. J lost 1 base, V lost 5 bases, and 11 bases had no gene match. The chain's CDR3 is CASSRALAGVGTDTQYF. The DNA for the CDR3 is TGCGCCAGCAGTCGAGCCTTAGCGGGAGTGGGCACAGATACGCAGTATTTT.

The rearrangement links TRBV19 to TRBJ2-3; the match to TRBD2 covers 8 bases. The trim removed 10 bases at V and 2 bases at J, leaving 8 bases unmatched. Germline V gene lookup returns CDR1 LNHDA and CDR2 SQIVND (reference sequence). CDR3 length: 14 residues. The CDR3 DNA sequence: TGTGCCACTAAGACTAGCGCCTTCACAGATACGCAGTATTTT. The encoded protein is CATKTSAFTDTQYF.

This clone was seen a few times. This chain connects TRBV4-3 to TRBJ1-4, with D uncertain. The CDR3 consists of 15 residues. In germline, CDR1 is LGHNA, CDR2 YSLEER. V lost 0 bases and J 5 bases, leaving 10 bases between the germline ends. In DNA form, the CDR3 reads TGCGCCAGCAGCCAAGAGAGGCAGGAGAATGAAAAACTGTTTTTT. It is translated as CASSQERQENEKLFF.

The rearrangement links TRBV7-8 to TRBJ2-7; D may be TRBD1 (6 bases). Germline V lookup: CDR1 SGHVS, CDR2 FQNEAQ. The ends were cut back, 3 bases at V and 2 bases at J, with 14 bases in the middle. This CDR3 comprises 15 residues. The CDR3 is CASSLFPGAAYEQYF. The DNA for the CDR3 is TGTGCCAGCAGCTTGTTCCCAGGGGCCGCCTACGAGCAGTACTTC.